This T cell receptor beta chain was recovered during a study of shared clonotypes between healthy human individuals. Points from the study as a whole: Across a handful of donors, naive CD4 shared roughly 5%, naive CD8 more than 3%, memory CD4 2% to 2.5%, memory CD8 0.4% to 0.5%. Clonotypes not shared had lower generation probabilities than those common to all four donors.

The table came from immunoSEQ multiplex PCR; TCRdb's copy has only in-frame clones and leaves some out. The sample contains some 1.5 million clones, over 95% of which appear only once. V lost 2 bases and J 3 bases, leaving 11 bases between the germline ends. Germline-derived CDR1 and CDR2 are SEHNR and FQNEAQ (reference sequence). This CDR3 region has 14 residues. Comments on this clone: Its antigen is as yet unknown.

The source of this sequence is a young man in good health. This rearrangement joins TRBV7-9 to TRBJ2-7, with no clear D. Sequenced material: naive CD4+ T cells sorted from blood. Described subset: CD45RA+ positively selected. CDR3 residues: CASSLIGASYEQYF. CDR3 DNA: TGTGCCAGCAGCTTAATTGGAGCCAGCTACGAGCAGTACTTC. The full variable domain, rest sourced from reference TRBV7-9 and TRBJ2-7, is DTGVSQNPRHKITKRGQNVTFRCDPISEHNRLYWYRQTLGQGPEFLTYFQNEAQLEKSRLLSDRFSAERPKGSFSTLEIQRTEQGDSAMYLCASSLIGASYEQYFGPGTRLTVT.